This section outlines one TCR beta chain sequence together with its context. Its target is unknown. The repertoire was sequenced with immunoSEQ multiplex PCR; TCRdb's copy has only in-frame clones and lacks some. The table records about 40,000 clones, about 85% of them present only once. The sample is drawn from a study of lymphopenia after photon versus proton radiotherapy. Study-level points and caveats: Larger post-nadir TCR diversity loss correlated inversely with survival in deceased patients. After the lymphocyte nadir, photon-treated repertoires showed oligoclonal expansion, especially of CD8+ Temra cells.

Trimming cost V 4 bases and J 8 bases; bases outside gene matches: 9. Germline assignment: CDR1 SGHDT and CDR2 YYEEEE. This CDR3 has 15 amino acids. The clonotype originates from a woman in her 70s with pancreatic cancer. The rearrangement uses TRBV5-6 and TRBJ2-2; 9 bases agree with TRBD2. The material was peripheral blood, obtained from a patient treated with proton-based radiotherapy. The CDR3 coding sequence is TGTGCCAGCAGCCCGGGGACTAGCTGGACTGGGGAGCTGTTTTTT. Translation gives CASSPGTSWTGELFF. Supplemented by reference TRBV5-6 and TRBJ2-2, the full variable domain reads DAGVTQSPTHLIKTRGQQVTLRCSPKSGHDTVSWYQQALGQGPQFIFQYYEEEERQRGNFPDRFSGHQFPNYSSELNVNALLLGDSALYLCASSPGTSWTGELFFGEGSRLTVL.